These 19 T cell receptor beta chains originate from one sample sequenced in a study of beta chain features in type 1 diabetes. Every bit of the isolated RNA underwent reverse transcription, so sequencing read expressed TCRB transcripts. Profiled with immunoSEQ multiplex PCR; TCRdb holds only in-frame clones, not every one. This sample has a few hundred thousand clones, with about a tenth found just once. Input material: central memory CD4+ T cells from blood. Receptors were obtained from a man younger than 30 in good health.

This clone was observed a handful of times. The V call is TRBV7-2, the J call TRBJ2-7; D is perhaps TRBD2 (5 bases). Germline-derived CDR1 and CDR2 are SGHTA and FQGNSA. This CDR3 comprises 15 residues. The ends were cut back, 0 bases at V and 0 bases at J, with 9 bases in the middle. This CDR3 reads CASSLAGVVSYEQYF. CDR3 coding DNA: TGTGCCAGCAGCTTAGCCGGGGTCGTCTCCTACGAGCAGTACTTC.

The chain couples TRBV5-6 to TRBJ1-5; D is ambiguous. Trimming cost V 3 bases and J 3 bases, with 19 bases left between them. Germline V CDR1 and CDR2: SGHDT, YYEEEE. The CDR3 spans 17 residues. The CDR3 bases are TGTGCCAGCAGCTCGGGAAAGGGAACCCTCTTCAATCAGCCCCAGCATTTT. Protein sequence: CASSSGKGTLFNQPQHF.

The gene calls are TRBV29-1 and TRBJ2-6, with D tentatively TRBD1 or TRBD2 (5 bases each). In germline, CDR1 is SQVTM, CDR2 ANQGSEA. The V and J ends lost 7 bases and 2 bases respectively, with 15 bases between them. The CDR3 contains 15 residues. Here the CDR3 reads CSGLTWGPGANVLTF. Written as DNA, the CDR3 is TGCAGCGGCCTGACTTGGGGACCTGGGGCCAACGTCCTGACTTTC.

This clone was detected a few times. V is TRBV15 and J is TRBJ1-5, with no clear D. The CDR3 spans 17 residues. The germline V and J ends were trimmed by 5 bases and 0 bases, with 17 bases remaining between them. Germline V gene lookup returns CDR1 LNHNV and CDR2 YYDKDF (reference sequence). In nucleotides, the CDR3 is TGTGCCACCAGCCCCGCCGGTAGGGTCGATAGCAATCAGCCCCAGCATTTT. Amino acids: CATSPAGRVDSNQPQHF.

The chain combines TRBV5-6 with TRBJ2-3, with 9 bases that match TRBD2. The CDR3 has 17 amino acids. Germline V CDR1 and CDR2: SGHDT, YYEEEE. The V and J ends lost 4 bases and 10 bases, in that order; junction bases with no gene match: 19. CDR3: CASSPLVASGNPGSQYF. CDR3 coding DNA: TGTGCCAGCAGCCCCCTTGTGGCTAGCGGGAACCCAGGGTCGCAGTATTTT.

J is TRBJ2-1 and V is TRBV9, with a weak D call TRBD2 (6 bases). CDR3 length equals 15 residues. With 0 bases removed from V and 6 bases from J, the gap between germline ends came to 13 bases. Germline CDR1 SGDLS, CDR2 YYNGEE. CDR3 nucleotides: TGTGCCAGCAGCGTAGGCGGGATGCGGGGCAATGAGCAGTTCTTC. This gives the protein CASSVGGMRGNEQFF. Full variable domain (remainder filled in from reference TRBV9 and TRBJ2-1): DSGVTQTPKHLITATGQRVTLRCSPRSGDLSVYWYQQSLDQGLQFLIQYYNGEERAKGNILERFSAQQFPDLHSELNLSSLELGDSALYFCASSVGGMRGNEQFFGPGTRLTVL.

The V gene is TRBV28, the J gene TRBJ2-4, with a possible D match to TRBD2 (5 bases). The CDR3 runs 15 residues. The V gene's germline CDR1 is MDHEN and CDR2 SYDVKM. The ends were cut back, 7 bases at V and 0 bases at J, with 13 bases in the middle. CDR3 bases: TGTGCCAGCAACACTATCAGCGGAGCCAAAAACATTCAGTACTTC. It encodes CASNTISGAKNIQYF.

V usage is TRBV10-3 and J usage is TRBJ2-3, with D perhaps TRBD2 (5 bases). Germline CDR1 ENHRY, CDR2 SYGVKD. Trimming cost V 4 bases and J 1 base, with 9 bases left between them. The CDR3 totals 14 residues. CDR3 coding DNA: TGTGCCATCAGTGCTGAGGGTGGCACAGATACGCAGTATTTT. Translating gives CAISAEGGTDTQYF.

J is TRBJ2-1 and V is TRBV29-1; no definite D call. Germline values: CDR1 SQVTM, CDR2 ANQGSEA. The V and J ends lost 7 bases and 6 bases respectively, with 16 bases between them. CDR3 length equals 13 residues. The CDR3 DNA reads as TGCAGCGCTCCTTCGAGTAGCCTCAATGAGCAGTTCTTC. This codes for CSAPSSSLNEQFF.

In DNA, the CDR3 is TGTGCCAGCAGCCTCGGGACTAGCGGAACCTACGAGCAGTACTTC. Translating it yields CASSLGTSGTYEQYF. V is TRBV7-3 and J is TRBJ2-7, with 11 nucleotides matching TRBD2. The CDR3 consists of 15 residues. Germline CDR1 is SGHTA and CDR2 is FQGTGA. The V and J ends lost 5 bases and 2 bases, in that order; junction bases with no gene match: 5.

This rearrangement joins TRBV19 to TRBJ2-7; 14 positions agree with TRBD2. The junction had 13 bases not matched to a gene; V was cut back by 5 bases and J by 7 bases. CDR1 and CDR2 from the germline V gene are LNHDA and SQIVND (reference sequence). The CDR3 runs to 17 residues. CDR3 in DNA: TGTGCCAGTAGTCCTACCGGGACTAGCGGGAGATGGAGGGAGCAGTACTTC. It translates to CASSPTGTSGRWREQYF.

Only a few counts were recorded for this clone. The chain is built from TRBV29-1 and TRBJ2-1; D unresolved. The CDR3 runs 12 residues. CDR1 SQVTM and CDR2 ANQGSEA come from the germline V gene. Trimming pared 4 bases from V and 6 bases from J, leaving 10 bases between. The CDR3 DNA sequence: TGCAGCGTTGTACAGCGCCTCAATGAGCAGTTCTTC. This encodes CSVVQRLNEQFF.

This clone turned up a few times. The chain uses TRBV5-6 and TRBJ1-5; TRBD1 aligns across 8 bases. The CDR3 runs 15 residues. V shed 4 bases and J 5 bases; nucleotides not matched to a gene: 8. Looked up from germline, CDR1 is SGHDT and CDR2 is YYEEEE. Here the CDR3 reads CASSTIAGGHQPQHF. The DNA of the CDR3 is TGTGCCAGCAGCACTATTGCAGGGGGCCATCAGCCCCAGCATTTT.

This chain links TRBV28 with TRBJ2-4; possible D gene TRBD2, 6 bases. The CDR3 is 12 amino acids. The V gene's germline CDR1 is MDHEN and CDR2 SYDVKM. V was cut by 3 bases and J by 8 bases, with 8 bases left in between. CDR3 residues: CASSFGRDIQYF. CDR3 nucleotide sequence: TGTGCCAGCAGTTTCGGGAGAGACATTCAGTACTTC. The whole variable domain, remainder taken from reference TRBV28 and TRBJ2-4, is DVKVTQSSRYLVKRTGEKVFLECVQDMDHENMFWYRQDPGLGLRLIYFSYDVKMKEKGDIPEGYSVSREKKERFSLILESASTNQTSMYLCASSFGRDIQYFGAGTRLSVL.

In this sample, this clone turned up a few times. This chain uses TRBV7-9 with TRBJ2-5; tentatively, D is TRBD1 (6 bases). The V gene's germline CDR1 is SEHNR and CDR2 FQNEAQ (reference sequence). CDR3 size: 16 residues. V was trimmed by 1 base and J by 1 base, leaving 13 bases between them. This CDR3 is CASSLGQGPSQETQYF. The CDR3 region has the DNA TGTGCCAGCAGCTTAGGGCAGGGGCCAAGCCAAGAGACCCAGTACTTC.

In its sample, this clone was seen a few times. This rearrangement joins TRBV27 to TRBJ2-5; D perhaps matches TRBD1 (6 bases). From germline, CDR1 is MNHEY and CDR2 SMNVEV (reference sequence). This CDR3 contains 13 residues. Trimming left V 6 bases short and J 5 bases short, with 13 bases between. The CDR3 is CASRNSGEETQYF. The CDR3 region has the DNA TGTGCCAGCAGAAATTCAGGGGAGGAGACCCAGTACTTC.

This clone appeared a few times. The rearrangement links TRBV4-2 to TRBJ1-2, with D maybe TRBD1 (6 bases). Germline-derived CDR1 and CDR2 are LGHNA and YNFKEQ. The CDR3 is 15 amino acids. V was pared by 0 bases and J by 8 bases, with 16 bases between. This CDR3 reads CASSQDPGASQGYTF. DNA of the CDR3: TGTGCCAGCAGCCAAGATCCGGGGGCCTCTCAGGGCTACACCTTC.

This clone was counted a few times. A far larger clone is only one base removed, so a read error is likely. This same CDR3 is encoded by further DNA sequences in the sample. The V and J genes are TRBV7-2 and TRBJ2-1, with D unclear. Trimming removed 0 bases from V and 5 bases from J, with 5 bases in between. Looked up from germline, CDR1 is SGHTA and CDR2 is FQGNSA. There are 13 residues in the CDR3. The CDR3 nucleotides are TGTGCCAGCAGCTTAGCGAGGAACAATGAGCAGTTCTTC. It specifies CASSLARNNEQFF. The variable domain in full, with the rest retrieved from reference TRBV7-2 and TRBJ2-1, is GAGVSQSPSNKVTEKGKDVELRCDPISGHTALYWYRQSLGQGLEFLIYFQGNSAPDKSGLPSDRFSAERTGGSVSTLTIQRTQQEDSAVYLCASSLARNNEQFFGPGTRLTVL.

A few counts support this clone. This sequence joins TRBV30 and TRBJ1-5; 10 nucleotides match TRBD1. The CDR3 loop spans 15 amino acids. Germline V CDR1 and CDR2: GTSNPN, SVGIG (reference sequence). V was clipped by 3 bases and J by 2 bases; unmatched bases: 4. CDR3 sequence: CAWSPGTGGNQPQHF. The DNA of the CDR3 is TGTGCCTGGAGCCCCGGGACAGGGGGCAATCAGCCCCAGCATTTT.